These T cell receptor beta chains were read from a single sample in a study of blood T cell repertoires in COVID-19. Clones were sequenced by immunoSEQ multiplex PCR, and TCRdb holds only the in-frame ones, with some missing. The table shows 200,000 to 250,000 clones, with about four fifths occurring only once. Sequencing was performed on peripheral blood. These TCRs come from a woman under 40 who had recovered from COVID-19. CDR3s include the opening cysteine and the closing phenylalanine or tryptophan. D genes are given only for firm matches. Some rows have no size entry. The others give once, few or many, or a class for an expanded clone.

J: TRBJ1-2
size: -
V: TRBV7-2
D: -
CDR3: CASSLASGASYGYTF
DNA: TGTGCCAGCAGCTTGGCTTCGGGAGCCTCCTATGGCTACACCTTC

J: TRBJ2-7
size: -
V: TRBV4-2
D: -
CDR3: CASRGGERWNEQYF
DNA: TGTGCCTCAAGAGGGGGGGAGAGGTGGAACGAGCAGTACTTC

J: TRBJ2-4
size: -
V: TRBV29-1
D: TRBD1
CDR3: CSVRQGVAKNIQYF
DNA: TGCAGCGTCAGGCAGGGGGTAGCCAAAAACATTCAGTACTTC

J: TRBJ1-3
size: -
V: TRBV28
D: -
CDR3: CASKPGDSGNTIYF
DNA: TGTGCCAGCAAACCGGGGGACTCTGGAAACACCATATATTTT

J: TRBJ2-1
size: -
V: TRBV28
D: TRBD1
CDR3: CASSLETGGVDEQFF
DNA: TGTGCCAGCAGTTTAGAGACAGGGGGTGTGGATGAGCAGTTCTTC

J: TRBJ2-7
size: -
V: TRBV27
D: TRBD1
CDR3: CASSRQGFEQYF
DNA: TGTGCCAGCAGTCGACAGGGGTTCGAGCAGTACTTC

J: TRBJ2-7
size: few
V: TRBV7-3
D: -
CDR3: CASSFDSHYEQYF
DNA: TGTGCCAGCAGCTTCGACAGCCACTACGAGCAGTACTTC

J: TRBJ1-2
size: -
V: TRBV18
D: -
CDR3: CASSPEVLYGYTF
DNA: TGTGCCAGCTCACCAGAGGTTCTCTATGGCTACACCTTC

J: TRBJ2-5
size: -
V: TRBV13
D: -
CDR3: CASSELSGTQETQYF
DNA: TGTGCCAGCAGCGAACTTAGTGGTACCCAAGAGACCCAGTACTTC

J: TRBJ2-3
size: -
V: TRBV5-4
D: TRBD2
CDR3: CASSSGLAGGPNTDTQYF
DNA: TGTGCCAGCAGTTCAGGACTAGCGGGAGGGCCGAACACAGATACGCAGTATTTT

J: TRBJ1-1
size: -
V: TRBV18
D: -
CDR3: CASTDMNTEAFF
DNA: TGTGCCAGCACAGACATGAACACTGAAGCTTTCTTT

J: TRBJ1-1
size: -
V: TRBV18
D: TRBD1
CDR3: CASSPETGGTEAFF
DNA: TGTGCCAGCTCGCCCGAGACAGGGGGCACTGAAGCTTTCTTT

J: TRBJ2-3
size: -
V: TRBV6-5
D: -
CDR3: CASSPRADTQYF
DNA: TGTGCCAGCAGCCCGAGGGCAGATACGCAGTATTTT

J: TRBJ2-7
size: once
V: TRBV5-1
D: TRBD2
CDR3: CASSLDGTSRYEQYF
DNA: TGCGCCAGCAGCTTGGATGGGACTAGTAGGTACGAGCAGTACTTC

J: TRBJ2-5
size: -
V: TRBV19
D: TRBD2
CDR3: CASSEILAGEGETQYF
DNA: TGTGCCAGTAGTGAAATACTAGCGGGAGAGGGCGAGACCCAGTACTTC

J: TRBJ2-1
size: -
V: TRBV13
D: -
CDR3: CASKASASYNEQFF
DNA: TGTGCCAGCAAAGCTAGCGCCTCCTACAATGAGCAGTTCTTC

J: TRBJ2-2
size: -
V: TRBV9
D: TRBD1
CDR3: CASSARDRGLVGELFF
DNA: TGTGCCAGCAGCGCCAGAGACAGGGGGCTGGTCGGGGAGCTGTTTTTT

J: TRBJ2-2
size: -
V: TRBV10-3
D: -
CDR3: CAIRRSGRISVNTGELFF
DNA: TGTGCCATCAGGCGGAGTGGTAGGATTTCGGTGAACACCGGGGAGCTGTTTTTT

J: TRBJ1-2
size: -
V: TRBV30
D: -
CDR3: CAQGLRGQSHGGNTNYGYTF
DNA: TGTGCCCAAGGTTTGCGAGGTCAGTCTCACGGAGGGAATACTAACTATGGCTACACCTTC

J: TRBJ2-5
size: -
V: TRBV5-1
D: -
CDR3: CASSFEAPYQETQYF
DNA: TGCGCCAGCAGCTTTGAAGCCCCGTACCAAGAGACCCAGTACTTC

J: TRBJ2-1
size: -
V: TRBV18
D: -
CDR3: CASSPPELEQFF
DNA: TGTGCCAGCTCACCACCCGAGCTTGAGCAGTTCTTC

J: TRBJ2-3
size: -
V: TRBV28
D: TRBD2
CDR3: CASSNPSPGTIHDTQYF
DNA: TGTGCCAGCAGTAACCCTTCCCCCGGGACTATTCACGATACGCAGTATTTT

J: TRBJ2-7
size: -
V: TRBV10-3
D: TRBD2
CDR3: CAIRGLAGVYEQYF
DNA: TGTGCCATCAGGGGACTAGCGGGAGTCTACGAGCAGTACTTC

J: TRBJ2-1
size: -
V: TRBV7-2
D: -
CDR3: CASSLPRVARNEQFF
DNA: TGTGCCAGCAGCTTACCGCGGGTGGCCCGCAATGAGCAGTTCTTC

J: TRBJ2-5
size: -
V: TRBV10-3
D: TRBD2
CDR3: CAISGGPGLAGGETQYF
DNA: TGTGCCATCAGTGGGGGCCCGGGACTAGCGGGAGGGGAGACCCAGTACTTC

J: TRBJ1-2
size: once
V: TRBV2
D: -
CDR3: CASRELSGTYGYTF
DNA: TGTGCCAGCAGGGAGCTTAGCGGAACCTATGGCTACACCTTC

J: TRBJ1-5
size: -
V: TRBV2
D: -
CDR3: CASRDRNQPQHF
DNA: TGTGCCAGCAGAGACAGGAACCAGCCCCAGCATTTT

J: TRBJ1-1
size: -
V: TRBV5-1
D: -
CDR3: CASSPTTVREAFF
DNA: TGCGCCAGCAGCCCAACCACTGTCCGGGAAGCTTTCTTT

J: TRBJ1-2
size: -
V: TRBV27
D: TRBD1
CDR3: CASSLQGARGGYTF
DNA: TGTGCCAGCAGCCTACAGGGGGCGCGTGGTGGCTACACCTTC

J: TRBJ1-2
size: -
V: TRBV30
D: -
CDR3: CAWSRGNYGYTF
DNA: TGTGCCTGGAGTAGGGGAAACTATGGCTACACCTTC

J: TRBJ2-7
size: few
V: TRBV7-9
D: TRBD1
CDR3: CASSVSPGQGAEEQYF
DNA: TGTGCCAGCAGCGTCTCTCCGGGACAGGGGGCTGAAGAGCAGTACTTC

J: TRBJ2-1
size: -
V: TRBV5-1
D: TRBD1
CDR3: CASSPGQGEDEQFF
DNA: TGCGCCAGCAGCCCTGGACAGGGCGAAGATGAGCAGTTCTTC

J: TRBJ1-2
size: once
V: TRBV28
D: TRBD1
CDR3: CASAFLKTGQGDGYTF
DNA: TGTGCCAGCGCGTTTTTAAAGACAGGGCAGGGGGATGGCTACACCTTC

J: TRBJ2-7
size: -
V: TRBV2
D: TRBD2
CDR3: CASSRSLGGYEQYF
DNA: TGTGCCAGCAGTAGATCTTTGGGGGGGTACGAGCAGTACTTC

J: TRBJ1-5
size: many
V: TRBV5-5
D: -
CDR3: CASSLVFFSGNQPQHF
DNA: TGTGCCAGCAGCTTGGTATTCTTTTCGGGCAATCAGCCCCAGCATTTT

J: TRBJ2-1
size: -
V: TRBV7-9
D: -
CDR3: CASSPSGTLLNEQFF
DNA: TGTGCCAGCAGTCCTTCCGGGACTCTACTCAATGAGCAGTTCTTC

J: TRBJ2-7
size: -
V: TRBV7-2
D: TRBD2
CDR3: CASSLGLAGVEQYF
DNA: TGTGCCAGCAGCTTAGGGCTAGCGGGAGTCGAGCAGTACTTC

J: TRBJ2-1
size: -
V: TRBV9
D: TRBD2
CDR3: CASSPGGGHSNEQFF
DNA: TGTGCCAGCAGCCCGGGGGGGGGACACTCCAATGAGCAGTTCTTC

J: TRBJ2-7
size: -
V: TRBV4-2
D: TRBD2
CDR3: CASSQDTTSGRVYEQYF
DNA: TGTGCCAGCAGCCAAGATACAACTAGCGGGAGGGTGTACGAGCAGTACTTC

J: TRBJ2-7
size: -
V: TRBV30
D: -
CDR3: CAWSRQGGAEQYF
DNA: TGTGCCTGGAGTAGACAGGGAGGTGCCGAGCAGTACTTC

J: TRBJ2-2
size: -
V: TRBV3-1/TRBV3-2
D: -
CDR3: CASSQDATGTTRNTGELFF
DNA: TGTGCCAGCAGCCAAGACGCCACCGGGACAACCAGGAACACCGGGGAGCTGTTTTTT

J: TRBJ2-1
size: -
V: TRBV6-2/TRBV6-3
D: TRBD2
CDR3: CASSLRTAIAGGPNEQFF
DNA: TGTGCCAGCAGCTTACGGACGGCTATAGCGGGAGGCCCCAATGAGCAGTTCTTC

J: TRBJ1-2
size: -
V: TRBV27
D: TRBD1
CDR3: CASSFTGTGSGYTF
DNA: TGTGCCAGCAGTTTCACCGGGACAGGAAGCGGCTACACCTTC

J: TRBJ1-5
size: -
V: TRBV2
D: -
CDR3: CASSGDFQPQHF
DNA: TGTGCCAGCAGTGGAGATTTTCAGCCCCAGCATTTT

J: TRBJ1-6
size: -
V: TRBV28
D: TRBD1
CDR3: CASIPGQGADNSPLHF
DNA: TGTGCCAGCATCCCGGGACAGGGGGCTGATAATTCACCCCTCCACTTT

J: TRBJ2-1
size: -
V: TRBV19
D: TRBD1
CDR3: CASAGTGHNNEQFF
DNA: TGTGCCAGCGCCGGGACAGGACATAACAATGAGCAGTTCTTC

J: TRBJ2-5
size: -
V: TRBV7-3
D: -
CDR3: CASSLSGTRETQYF
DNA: TGTGCCAGCAGCCTCAGCGGGACACGAGAGACCCAGTACTTC

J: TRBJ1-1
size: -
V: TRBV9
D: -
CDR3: CASSVGAGNTEAFF
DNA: TGTGCCAGCAGCGTTGGGGCAGGGAACACTGAAGCTTTCTTT

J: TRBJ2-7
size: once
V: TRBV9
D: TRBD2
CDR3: CASSVAVTSGGTFYEQYF
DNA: TGTGCCAGCAGCGTAGCCGTGACTAGCGGGGGAACCTTTTACGAGCAGTACTTC

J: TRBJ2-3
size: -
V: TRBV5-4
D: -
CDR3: CASSLVPGETQYF
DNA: TGTGCCAGCAGCTTGGTTCCCGGGGAGACGCAGTATTTT

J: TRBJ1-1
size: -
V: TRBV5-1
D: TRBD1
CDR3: CASSRNRGALNTEAFF
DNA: TGCGCCAGCAGTCGAAACAGGGGGGCGTTGAACACTGAAGCTTTCTTT

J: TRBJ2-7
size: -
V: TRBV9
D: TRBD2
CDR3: CASSVGGSGRDEQYF
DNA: TGTGCCAGCAGCGTAGGGGGTAGCGGGAGGGACGAGCAGTACTTC

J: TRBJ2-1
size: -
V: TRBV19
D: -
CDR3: CASSIVWEGAYNEQFF
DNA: TGTGCCAGTAGTATCGTCTGGGAGGGGGCCTACAATGAGCAGTTCTTC

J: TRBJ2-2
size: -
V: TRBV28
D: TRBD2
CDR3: CASSTRTSGRVRGGELFF
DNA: TGTGCCAGCAGTACTCGGACTAGCGGGAGAGTCCGGGGCGGGGAGCTGTTTTTT

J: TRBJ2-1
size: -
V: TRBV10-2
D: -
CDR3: CASSSTPRYDNEQFF
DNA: TGCGCCAGCAGTTCCACTCCTCGCTACGACAATGAGCAGTTCTTC

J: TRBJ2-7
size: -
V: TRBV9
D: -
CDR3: CASSVGGQNTYEQYF
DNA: TGTGCCAGCAGCGTAGGAGGGCAGAACACCTACGAGCAGTACTTC

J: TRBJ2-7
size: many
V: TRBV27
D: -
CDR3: CASSFSVAAYEQYF
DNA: TGTGCCAGCAGTTTTTCGGTAGCTGCTTACGAGCAGTACTTC

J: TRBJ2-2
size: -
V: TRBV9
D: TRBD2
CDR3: CASSVDPSGASRGELFF
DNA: TGTGCCAGCAGCGTAGATCCTAGCGGGGCGTCCAGGGGGGAGCTGTTTTTT

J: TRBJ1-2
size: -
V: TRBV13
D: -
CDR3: CASSSPGINYGYTF
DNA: TGTGCCAGCAGCTCTCCCGGGATCAACTATGGCTACACCTTC

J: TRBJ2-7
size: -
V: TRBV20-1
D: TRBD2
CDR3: CSASGAGTRNEQYF
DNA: TGCAGTGCTAGTGGGGCCGGGACTAGAAACGAGCAGTACTTC